This T cell receptor (beta chain) originates from a study of CD8 T cells in Susac syndrome. Reverse transcription of roughly 0.5 to 1 ug RNA was performed with random hexamers. Amplification of TCR beta CDR3 by immunoSEQ multiplex PCR spanned 54 Vbeta and 13 Jbeta. TCRdb reprocessed the immunoSEQ multiplex PCR reads with MiXCR, giving one entry per CDR3 protein. In the table there are around 90,000 distinct CDR3 sequences, roughly 95% of which are singletons. Germline CDR1 is SEHNR and CDR2 is FQNEAQ (reference sequence). CDR3 size: 15 residues. The V segment lost 3 bases and the J segment 6 bases; nucleotides outside the gene matches: 5. TCR beta sequencing covered blood CD8+ and CD4+ T cells. The Susac syndrome patients fit the recently defined diagnostic criteria for definite or probable disease. In contrast to the negatively isolated CD8+ and CD4+ T cells, TEMRA cells were FACS-enriched.

The chain combines TRBV7-9 with TRBJ2-1, with 10 bases lining up with TRBD2. The sample comprised CD8+ T cells from PBMCs. This TCR came from a human donor with Susac syndrome. This CDR3 is CASSFLAGGSNEQFF. CDR3 nucleotides: TGTGCCAGCAGCTTCTTAGCGGGGGGCAGCAATGAGCAGTTCTTC. The whole variable domain, filled in from reference TRBV7-9 and TRBJ2-1, reads DTGVSQNPRHKITKRGQNVTFRCDPISEHNRLYWYRQTLGQGPEFLTYFQNEAQLEKSRLLSDRFSAERPKGSFSTLEIQRTEQGDSAMYLCASSFLAGGSNEQFFGPGTRLTVL.